The TCR beta chain under discussion was sequenced for a study of blood T cell repertoires in COVID-19. V lost 6 bases, J lost 3 bases, and 18 bases lay in between. From germline, CDR1 is MNHEY and CDR2 SVGAGI. This CDR3 is 15 amino acids long. Clones were read by immunoSEQ multiplex PCR, and TCRdb kept only the in-frame ones, dropping some. The sample lists 70,000 or so clones, around 90% occurring once. The source of this sequence is a human donor in a cohort sampled during active COVID-19. The specimen was peripheral blood. The chain recombines TRBV6-5 with TRBJ2-7, with D possibly TRBD2 on 7 matching bases. The CDR3 nucleotides are TGTGCCAGCAGCATAGAGGGGGGGACGTTCTACGAGCAGTACTTC. Translation: CASSIEGGTFYEQYF.